Presented here are 12 T cell receptor beta chains from one specimen sequenced in a study of OX40 agonist ivuxolimab in advanced cancers. The method was immunoSEQ multiplex PCR; TCRdb's version includes in-frame clones alone and lacks a portion of them. The sample has approximately 61,000 clones; around 89% are singletons. The specimen comprised CD4+ or CD8+ T cells sorted from blood, sampled in a trial of the OX40 agonist ivuxolimab. The origin of the receptors is an adult with an advanced solid tumor such as melanoma, head and neck, liver or kidney cancer.

The chain links TRBV15 to TRBJ2-5; D might be TRBD1 (5 bases). Trimming shortened V by 6 bases and J by 0 bases, and 8 bases separated the two germline ends. The CDR3 totals 13 residues. Per germline, CDR1 LNHNV and CDR2 YYDKDF (reference sequence). In DNA form, the CDR3 reads TGTGCCACCAGTGAGACAGACCAAGAGACCCAGTACTTC. Translation gives CATSETDQETQYF.

The chain has TRBV4-1 and TRBJ2-2; the D is unclear. This CDR3 is built from 13 residues. V lost 9 bases and J 2 bases, leaving 10 bases between the germline ends. Germline V gene data show CDR1 as MGHRA and CDR2 as YSYEKL. CDR3: CASYRINTGELFF. CDR3 in DNA: TGCGCCAGTTATCGAATCAACACCGGGGAGCTGTTTTTT.

This clone was recorded once. V usage is TRBV27 and J usage is TRBJ1-1, with D tentatively TRBD1 (6 bases). V gave up 6 bases and J gave up 3 bases, with 14 bases separating them. The CDR3 is made up of 14 amino acids. Germline V gene sequence: CDR1 MNHEY, CDR2 SMNVEV (reference sequence). CDR3: CASSPSGGDTEAFF. The DNA of the CDR3 is TGTGCCAGCAGCCCCTCTGGGGGCGACACTGAAGCTTTCTTT.

The chain carries TRBV6-6 and TRBJ1-5; the D gene is possibly TRBD1 (5 bases). V lost 2 bases and J lost 8, with 13 bases in between. The CDR3 is 14 amino acids. Germline CDR1 MNHNY, CDR2 SVGAGI (reference sequence). The CDR3, as DNA: TGTGCCAGCAGTTACAATGAGGGGAGTGAGCCCCAGCATTTT. Protein: CASSYNEGSEPQHF.

This chain joins TRBV19 and TRBJ1-1; unclear D gene. CDR3 length equals 14 residues. The V and J ends lost 4 bases and 4 bases respectively, with 13 bases between them. Germline CDR1 LNHDA, CDR2 SQIVND (reference sequence). CDR3 residues: CASSTFPGITEAFF. CDR3 coding DNA: TGTGCCAGTAGTACTTTTCCGGGGATCACTGAAGCTTTCTTT. Based on the CDR3 plus reference TRBV19 and TRBJ1-1, the full variable domain is DGGITQSPKYLFRKEGQNVTLSCEQNLNHDAMYWYRQDPGQGLRLIYYSQIVNDFQKGDIAEGYSVSREKKESFPLTVTSAQKNPTAFYLCASSTFPGITEAFFGQGTRLTVV.

The chain couples TRBV7-9 to TRBJ2-1, with D perhaps TRBD1 (5 bases). Germline V gene data show CDR1 as SEHNR and CDR2 as FQNEAQ (reference sequence). Trimming removed 4 bases at V and 0 bases at J, with 10 bases between. CDR3 length equals 15 residues. CDR3 DNA: TGTGCCAGCAGCTCCGAACAGGACTCCTACAATGAGCAGTTCTTC. This gives the protein CASSSEQDSYNEQFF. Based on the CDR3 plus reference TRBV7-9 and TRBJ2-1, the full variable domain is DTGVSQNPRHKITKRGQNVTFRCDPISEHNRLYWYRQTLGQGPEFLTYFQNEAQLEKSRLLSDRFSAERPKGSFSTLEIQRTEQGDSAMYLCASSSEQDSYNEQFFGPGTRLTVL.

This rearrangement joins TRBV9 to TRBJ2-1, with D unresolved. CDR1 is SGDLS, CDR2 YYNGEE, per germline. This CDR3 is 11 amino acids long. The V and J ends lost 2 bases and 10 bases respectively, with 7 bases between them. The CDR3 region is CASSVGPEQFF. The CDR3 coding sequence is TGTGCCAGCAGCGTTGGACCGGAGCAGTTCTTC.

The V call is TRBV18, the J call TRBJ2-1; 9 nucleotides align to TRBD1. V lost 2 bases and J lost 2; bases outside the gene matches: 1. This CDR3 is built from 15 residues. Per germline, CDR1 KGHSH and CDR2 LQKENI. The CDR3 DNA reads TGTGCCAGCTCACCAGGACAGGGGACCTACAATGAGCAGTTCTTC. Protein product: CASSPGQGTYNEQFF.

The rearrangement joins TRBV4-1 to TRBJ2-1, with D unresolved. Trimming took 8 bases from V and 6 from J, leaving 8 bases between them. Germline loops: CDR1 MGHRA, CDR2 YSYEKL. CDR3 size: 11 residues. The CDR3 protein is CASEWGNEQFF. In DNA, the CDR3 is TGCGCCAGCGAGTGGGGCAATGAGCAGTTCTTC.

DNA for the CDR3: TGTGCCAGCAGCCCTAGGCCGACAGGGCGGGAGACCCAGTACTTC. This gives the protein CASSPRPTGRETQYF. The chain joins TRBV13 to TRBJ2-5; TRBD1 agrees at 7 bases. CDR1 and CDR2 from the germline V gene are PRHDT and FYEKMQ (reference sequence). The trim removed 5 bases at V and 5 bases at J, leaving 11 bases unmatched. The CDR3 is 15 residues long. Filled out from reference TRBV13 and TRBJ2-5, the complete variable domain reads AAGVIQSPRHLIKEKRETATLKCYPIPRHDTVYWYQQGPGQDPQFLISFYEKMQSDKGSIPDRFSAQQFSDYHSELNMSSLELGDSALYFCASSPRPTGRETQYFGPGTRLLVL.

The table lists this clone with a few counts. The gene calls are TRBV4-2 and TRBJ2-2; D remains ambiguous. CDR1 LGHNA and CDR2 YNFKEQ come from the germline V gene. The CDR3 is made up of 16 amino acids. V dropped 4 bases and J dropped 6 bases, with 18 bases sitting between them. DNA of the CDR3: TGTGCCAGCAGCCCTGTGTCTTGGGATGGGGCCGGGGAGCTGTTTTTT. Translated, it gives CASSPVSWDGAGELFF.

The rearrangement links TRBV27 to TRBJ2-1; D is possibly TRBD1 (6 bases). Germline CDR1 is MNHEY and CDR2 is SMNVEV (reference sequence). The germline V and J ends were trimmed by 5 bases and 3 bases, with 17 bases remaining between them. This CDR3 has 16 amino acids. The CDR3 spells CASSPETGVFYNEQFF. The DNA of the CDR3 is TGTGCCAGCAGTCCCGAGACAGGAGTTTTCTACAATGAGCAGTTCTTC.